The entry below describes one T cell receptor (beta chain). Sequencing was performed with immunoSEQ multiplex PCR; in TCRdb, only in-frame clones are kept and a portion is missing. The sample has 130,000 to 150,000 clones, about 80% seen once. This specimen comes from a study of blood T cell repertoires in COVID-19. The TCR originated in a man aged 45-60 years who had recovered from COVID-19. The sequenced sample consisted of PBMCs or T cells enriched from blood (not recorded which).

The CDR3 loop reads CASSTGQGGSGELFF. DNA of the CDR3: TGTGCCAGTAGTACGGGACAGGGGGGGTCCGGGGAGCTGTTTTTT. The V and J genes are TRBV19 and TRBJ2-2; 11 bases align to TRBD1. Germline V gives CDR1 LNHDA, CDR2 SQIVND (reference sequence). V lost 4 bases to trimming and J lost 6 bases; unmatched junction nucleotides: 4. This CDR3 is 15 amino acids long.